One and the same sample provided the 20 T cell receptor beta chains below, sequenced in a study of read filtering for tumor transcriptome and immune sequencing. From 350 to 500 ng of RNA, a library with molecular barcoded alpha/delta and beta/gamma adaptors was made. In TCRdb, the reads were re-called with MiXCR into one record per CDR3 protein. In the table there are 25,000 or so distinct CDR3 sequences, 20% to 25% of which are singletons. Sequenced: a population of CD138-negative cells sorted from bone marrow. The receptors here all came from a donor aged 40 or older with multiple myeloma.

This clonotype was detected only a few times. The chain carries TRBV27 and TRBJ1-5; the D gene is possibly TRBD1 (6 bases). This CDR3 comprises 14 residues. With 6 bases removed from V and 0 bases from J, the gap between germline ends came to 9 bases. The germline V gene has CDR1 MNHEY and CDR2 SMNVEV (reference sequence). In DNA form, the CDR3 reads TGTGCCAGCAGAGGACAGTATAGCAATCAGCCCCAGCATTTT. Translation gives CASRGQYSNQPQHF.

The chain couples TRBV15 to TRBJ2-3; 10 positions match TRBD2. Germline V CDR1 and CDR2: LNHNV, YYDKDF (reference sequence). The CDR3 is 16 residues long. J lost 7 bases, V lost 1 base, and 8 bases had no gene match. CDR3 DNA: TGTGCCACCAGCAGAGGGGCTAGCGGGAGAGAAAATACGCAGTATTTT. It translates to CATSRGASGRENTQYF.

This clonotype was seen once. It may be a read error: a sequence one base away is much more abundant. The J gene is TRBJ2-1, the V gene TRBV6-5; tentatively, D is TRBD1 or TRBD2 (6 bases each). The CDR3 consists of 14 residues. The germline V gene encodes CDR1 MNHEY and CDR2 SVGAGI. V shed 7 bases and J shed 10 bases, with 20 bases lying between them. The CDR3 region is CASTPGGGYVEQFF. The CDR3 DNA is TGTGCCAGCACCCCCGGAGGGGGGTACGTGGAGCAGTTCTTC.

As for this clonotype: A read error may be the cause here, since a much bigger clone is one base away. This chain connects TRBV20-1 to TRBJ2-1, with TRBD2 identical over 11 bases. The CDR3 loop spans 16 amino acids. The V gene's germline CDR1 is DFQATT and CDR2 SNEGSKA (reference sequence). This CDR3 is CSAGDRIAGGGNEQFF. The CDR3 DNA sequence: TGCAGTGCTGGAGATCGGATAGCGGGAGGGGGTAATGAGCAGTTCTTC.

In this sample, this clonotype turned up many times. The V and J genes are TRBV20-1 and TRBJ2-5, with TRBD1 matching 8 bases. The trim removed 5 bases at V and 5 bases at J, leaving 4 bases unmatched. CDR3 length: 12 residues. Looked up from germline, CDR1 is DFQATT and CDR2 is SNEGSKA (reference sequence). The CDR3 sequence: CSADRGAETQYF. The CDR3 DNA sequence: TGCAGTGCTGACAGGGGAGCGGAGACCCAGTACTTC.

By share of the sample, this clonotype is medium-sized. The CDR3 spells CASSLLAGVTYNEQFF. The CDR3, as DNA: TGTGCCAGCAGTTTATTAGCGGGAGTGACCTACAATGAGCAGTTCTTC. V and J are TRBV28 and TRBJ2-1; 9 bases line up with TRBD2. There are 16 residues in the CDR3. After removal of 1 base from V and 2 bases from J, the junction contained 3 bases not matched to a gene. Germline V gives CDR1 MDHEN, CDR2 SYDVKM.

The sample holds many counts of this clonotype. J is TRBJ2-1 and V is TRBV5-4, with 7 nucleotides matching TRBD2. V shed 0 bases, J shed 4 bases, and the junction held 7 bases outside the gene matches. The CDR3 sequence is 16 residues long. Germline CDR1 reads SGHNT; CDR2 reads YYREEE (reference sequence). The chain's CDR3 is CASSLGGRAGYNEQFF. The CDR3 DNA reads as TGTGCCAGCAGCTTGGGGGGGAGGGCCGGTTACAATGAGCAGTTCTTC. Using reference TRBV5-4 and TRBJ2-1 for the parts outside the CDR3, the full variable domain is ETGVTQSPTHLIKTRGQQVTLRCSSQSGHNTVSWYQQALGQGPQFIFQYYREEENGRGNFPPRFSGLQFPNYSSELNVNALELDDSALYLCASSLGGRAGYNEQFFGPGTRLTVL.

This clonotype came up many times. The gene calls are TRBV2 and TRBJ1-5; D uncertain. CDR3 length equals 13 residues. Per germline, CDR1 SNHLY and CDR2 FYNNEI. V was clipped by 7 bases and J by 2 bases, with 9 bases between them. In nucleotides, the CDR3 is TGTGCCAGCACCTATAGCGGCAATCAGCCCCAGCATTTT. It specifies CASTYSGNQPQHF.

This clonotype was counted ten times or more. The V gene is TRBV4-2, the J gene TRBJ2-2, with 7 nucleotides matching TRBD2. The V segment lost 1 base and the J segment 2 bases; nucleotides outside the gene matches: 7. The germline CDR1 and CDR2 sequences are LGHNA and YNFKEQ. The CDR3 consists of 17 residues. For the CDR3, the DNA is TGTGCCAGCAGCCAAGCCCGGGGAGGGTCCAACACCGGGGAGCTGTTTTTT. Protein: CASSQARGGSNTGELFF.

The V call is TRBV18, the J call TRBJ2-6; D not certain. V lost 3 bases and J 6 bases, leaving 15 bases between the germline ends. Per germline, CDR1 KGHSH and CDR2 LQKENI. The CDR3 totals 16 residues. Here the CDR3 reads CASSPSKAPVANVLTF. CDR3 DNA: TGTGCCAGCTCACCTTCGAAGGCCCCTGTGGCCAACGTCCTGACTTTC.

Worth noting for this clonotype: It differs at one base from a far larger clone, so likely a read error. The CDR3 region has the DNA TGTGCCAGCAGCTTCAAAGCGGGAGTGGGGAGTGAGCAGTTCTTC. This sequence encodes CASSFKAGVGSEQFF. V usage is TRBV11-2 and J usage is TRBJ2-1; TRBD2 aligns across 8 bases. Losses at the gene ends were 3 bases for V and 9 bases for J; bases not matched to a gene: 10. This CDR3 region has 15 residues. Germline CDR1 SGHAT, CDR2 FQNNGV.

This clonotype was found many times. The rearrangement uses TRBV7-6 and TRBJ2-7; 11 nucleotides agree with TRBD2. Germline assignment: CDR1 SGHVS and CDR2 FNYEAQ. Unmatched junction bases numbered 10, after V lost 5 bases and J lost 7 bases. CDR3 size: 15 residues. DNA for the CDR3: TGTGCCAGCAGCGAAACTAGCGGGGGAATCGGGGAGCAGTACTTC. Protein sequence: CASSETSGGIGEQYF.

In its sample, this clonotype was seen many times. This chain links TRBV14 with TRBJ2-7; D gene unclear. Trimming removed 0 bases at V and 1 base at J, with 7 bases between. This CDR3 spans 14 amino acids. In germline, CDR1 is SGHDN, CDR2 FVKESK. DNA for the CDR3: TGTGCCAGCAGCCAAGATCGACCATCCTACGAGCAGTACTTC. Its protein product is CASSQDRPSYEQYF.

About this clonotype: One junction end does not reproduce the germline sequence, and a read error may be involved. CDR3 protein: CASSFWPKDPYERYF. As DNA, the CDR3 is TGTGCCAGCAGTTTCTGGCCGAAAGACCCCTACGAGCGGTACTTC. The V gene is TRBV28, the J gene TRBJ2-7; D is uncertain. Germline V gene sequence: CDR1 MDHEN, CDR2 SYDVKM. This CDR3 spans 15 amino acids.

This clonotype was observed many times. A read error may account for a junction end that differs from germline. This sequence joins TRBV4-2 and TRBJ2-1; possibly TRBD2 for D (5 bases). CDR3 length: 16 amino acids. The germline V gene encodes CDR1 LGHNA and CDR2 YNFKEQ. CDR3: CASSQVSGMTYNEQFF. The CDR3 DNA reads TGCGCCAGCAGCCAAGTGTCGGGAATGACCTACAATGAGCAGTTCTTC.

This clonotype occurred many times. The rearrangement joins TRBV7-9 to TRBJ2-1; 12 bases map to TRBD2. The germline CDR1 and CDR2 sequences are SEHNR and FQNEAQ (reference sequence). CDR3 length: 17 amino acids. The ends lost 1 base at V and 8 bases at J; junction bases unmatched: 9. Here the CDR3 DNA reads TGTGCCAGCAGCTTAGGGGGCCTAGCGGGAGGGCCCCATGAGCAGTTCTTC. The encoded protein is CASSLGGLAGGPHEQFF. The full variable domain, completed using reference TRBV7-9 and TRBJ2-1, is DTGVSQNPRHKITKRGQNVTFRCDPISEHNRLYWYRQTLGQGPEFLTYFQNEAQLEKSRLLSDRFSAERPKGSFSTLEIQRTEQGDSAMYLCASSLGGLAGGPHEQFFGPGTRLTVL.

About this clonotype: An end of the junction does not agree with germline; a read error may underlie this. The V gene is TRBV20-1, the J gene TRBJ2-5; 8 nucleotides align to TRBD1. This CDR3 has 14 residues. Germline lookup yields CDR1 DFQATT and CDR2 SNEGSKA (reference sequence). The DNA for the CDR3 is TGCAGTGCTAAAGATCGCAGGGGGCAAGAGATCCAGTACTTC. Encoded protein: CSAKDRRGQEIQYF.

The chain employs TRBV27 and TRBJ1-4, with TRBD1 identical over 8 bases. V shed 6 bases and J 7 bases; nucleotides not matched to a gene: 10. The germline V gene has CDR1 MNHEY and CDR2 SMNVEV (reference sequence). The CDR3 loop spans 15 amino acids. The CDR3, as DNA: TGTGCCAGCAGCTTCCTGGCAGGGGGCCCTGAAAAACTGTTTTTT. Residues: CASSFLAGGPEKLFF.

In regard to this clonotype: At one end, the junction sequence differs from germline, possibly due to a read error. This chain connects TRBV11-2 to TRBJ2-1, with a weak D call TRBD2 (6 bases). The CDR3 is made up of 17 amino acids. Germline V gene data show CDR1 as SGHAT and CDR2 as FQNNGV. For the CDR3, the DNA is TGCGCCAGCAGCTCCATCACCCGACTAGAACTAGTCTATGAGCAGTTCTTC. Amino acid sequence: CASSSITRLELVYEQFF.

This clonotype occurred many times. The chain links TRBV27 to TRBJ2-2; 9 bases fit TRBD2. Germline loops: CDR1 MNHEY, CDR2 SMNVEV (reference sequence). J gave up 6 bases and V 10 bases, and 9 bases lay outside the gene matches. The CDR3 is 14 residues long. CDR3 in DNA: TGTGCCACCTGGGGTAGCGGGAGTCCCGGGGAGCTGTTTTTT. Amino acids: CATWGSGSPGELFF.